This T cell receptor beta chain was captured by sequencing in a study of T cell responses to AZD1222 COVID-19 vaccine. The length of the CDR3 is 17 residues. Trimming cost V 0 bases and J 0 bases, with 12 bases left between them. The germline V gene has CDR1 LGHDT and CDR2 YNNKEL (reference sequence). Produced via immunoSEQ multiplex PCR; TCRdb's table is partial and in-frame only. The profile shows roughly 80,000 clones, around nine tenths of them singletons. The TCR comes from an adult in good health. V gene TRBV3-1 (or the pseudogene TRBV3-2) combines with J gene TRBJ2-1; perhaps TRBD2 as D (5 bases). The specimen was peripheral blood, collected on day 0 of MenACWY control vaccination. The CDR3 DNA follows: TGTGCCAGCAGCCAAGAAATCCCGGGAAGCTCCTACAATGAGCAGTTCTTC. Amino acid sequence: CASSQEIPGSSYNEQFF.